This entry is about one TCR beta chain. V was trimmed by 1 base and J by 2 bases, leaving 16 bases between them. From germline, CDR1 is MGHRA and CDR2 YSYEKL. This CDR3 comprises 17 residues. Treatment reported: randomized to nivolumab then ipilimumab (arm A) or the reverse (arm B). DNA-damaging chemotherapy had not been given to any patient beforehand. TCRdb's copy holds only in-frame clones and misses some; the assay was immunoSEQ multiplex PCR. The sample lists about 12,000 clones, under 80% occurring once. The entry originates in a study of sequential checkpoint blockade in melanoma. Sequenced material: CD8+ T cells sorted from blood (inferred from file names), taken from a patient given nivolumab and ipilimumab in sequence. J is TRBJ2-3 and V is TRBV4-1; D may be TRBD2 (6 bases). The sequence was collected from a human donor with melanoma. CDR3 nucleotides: TGCGCCAGCAGCCAAGTCGGCGGGCTAGCGATCACAGATACGCAGTATTTT. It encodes CASSQVGGLAITDTQYF.